This entry lists 31 T cell receptor beta chains sequenced from one sample in a study of shared clonotypes between healthy human individuals (dated by TCRdb to about 2020). Libraries were built with the immunoSEQ multiplex PCR assay. The immuneACCESS repertoire file appears here via TCRdb, limited to in-frame rearrangements. These files lack a portion of the clones; in checked studies, under half of the deficit traces to unresolved V genes, and the cause of the others is not known. The sample table contains about 100,000 clones; only one count was recorded for around 43% of them. Clones ranked in the top ten supply about 14% of the sample. The sequenced sample consisted of PBMCs. All receptors derive from a middle-aged woman in good health. Some clones in this sample may be carry-over from other donors' samples.

This clone was observed many times. The rearrangement joins TRBV6-6 to TRBJ2-1; unclear D gene. Germline V CDR1 and CDR2: MNHNY, SVGAGI (reference sequence). V lost 0 bases and J 3 bases, leaving 6 bases between the germline ends. The length of the CDR3 is 14 residues. The DNA of the CDR3 is TGTGCCAGCAGTTACTCACGGGTCTACAATGAGCAGTTCTTC. Amino acids: CASSYSRVYNEQFF.

A single count supports this clone. The chain recombines TRBV7-9 with TRBJ2-1, with TRBD1 matching over 9 bases. This CDR3 is 13 amino acids long. V was clipped by 8 bases and J by 5 bases; unmatched bases: 4. The germline gives CDR1 SEHNR, CDR2 FQNEAQ (reference sequence). The CDR3 reads CASGTGGHNEQFF. The CDR3, as DNA: TGTGCCAGCGGTACAGGGGGCCACAATGAGCAGTTCTTC.

The chain uses TRBV10-2 and TRBJ2-2; the match to TRBD2 covers 11 bases. Germline V gives CDR1 WSHSY, CDR2 SAAADI. This CDR3 region has 16 residues. V was clipped by 7 bases and J by 4 bases; unmatched bases: 8. CDR3 amino acids: CASNEEGTSGTGELFF. CDR3 nucleotide sequence: TGCGCCAGCAACGAGGAAGGGACTAGCGGCACCGGGGAGCTGTTTTTT.

The sample holds many counts of this clone. The gene calls are TRBV18 and TRBJ2-1; tentative D call: TRBD2 (6 bases). Germline CDR1 is KGHSH and CDR2 is LQKENI. The CDR3 contains 14 residues. Trimming left V 1 base short and J 7 bases short, with 11 bases between. CDR3 nucleotide sequence: TGTGCCAGCTCACCACTTCAGGGAGGTAATGAGCAGTTCTTC. Translating it yields CASSPLQGGNEQFF.

This chain joins TRBV25-1 and TRBJ2-1; D is unresolved. V was trimmed by 6 bases and J by 10 bases, leaving 13 bases between them. The CDR3 is 12 amino acids. Germline assignment: CDR1 MGHDK and CDR2 SYGVNS. DNA of the CDR3: TGTGCCAGCAGCTTAAGTGGCGCAGAGCAGTTCTTC. Amino acid sequence: CASSLSGAEQFF.

As for this clone: This likely traces to a read error, being one base from a far larger clone. In this CDR3 the conserved last residue, phenylalanine or tryptophan, is missing, so a read error is likely. The DNA is omitted, as the CDR3 cannot be located on it reliably, and the CDR3 follows TCRdb's listing. The V and J genes are TRBV29-1 and TRBJ1-4; TRBD1, the table's D call, lacks a check against the DNA. The CDR3 length equals 13 residues, ends included. Germline lookup yields CDR1 SQVTM and CDR2 ANQGSEA. The chain's CDR3 is CSVLGFSDRDKFL.

In the case of this clone: This sample also contains other DNA sequences that code for the same CDR3. The chain joins TRBV29-1 to TRBJ2-5, with D maybe TRBD2 (5 bases). This CDR3 has 14 amino acids. The germline V and J ends were trimmed by 4 bases and 0 bases, with 12 bases remaining between them. Germline CDR1 is SQVTM and CDR2 is ANQGSEA. The CDR3 DNA sequence: TGCAGCGTTGGGTACGGCGGGCACCAAGAGACCCAGTACTTC. This sequence encodes CSVGYGGHQETQYF.

The CDR3 DNA reads TGCAGCGTTGCAGAGAACTATGGCTACACCTTC. Residues: CSVAENYGYTF. This chain connects TRBV29-1 to TRBJ1-2; D is unresolved. The CDR3 is 11 amino acids. Germline V gene sequence: CDR1 SQVTM, CDR2 ANQGSEA. Trimming cost V 4 bases and J 2 bases, with 5 bases left between them. The whole variable domain, remainder taken from reference TRBV29-1 and TRBJ1-2, is SAVISQKPSRDICQRGTSLTIQCQVDSQVTMMFWYRQQPGQSLTLIATANQGSEATYESGFVIDKFPISRPNLTFSTLTVSNMSPEDSSIYLCSVAENYGYTFGSGTRLTVV.

The V and J genes are TRBV9 and TRBJ2-7, with TRBD2 identical over 13 bases. CDR3 length: 15 residues. With V trimmed by 4 bases and J by 1 base, 2 bases remained unmatched. Germline lookup yields CDR1 SGDLS and CDR2 YYNGEE. The CDR3 DNA reads as TGTGCCAGCAGCCCGGGACTAGCGGGGTCCTACGAGCAGTACTTC. This codes for CASSPGLAGSYEQYF.

This clone has at least ten counts. The rearrangement uses TRBV6-5 and TRBJ2-6; D remains unclear. Germline CDR1 is MNHEY and CDR2 is SVGAGI. The CDR3 consists of 14 residues. Trimming removed 4 bases from V and 4 bases from J, with 8 bases in between. The CDR3 DNA follows: TGTGCCAGCAGTTCGTTTATCGGGGCCAACGTCCTGACTTTC. This encodes CASSSFIGANVLTF.

This clone came up many times. The chain joins TRBV15 to TRBJ2-5; maybe TRBD1 (6 bases). Per germline, CDR1 LNHNV and CDR2 YYDKDF (reference sequence). V was trimmed by 0 bases and J by 1 base, leaving 9 bases between them. This CDR3 comprises 15 residues. This CDR3 is CATSRDPGAQETQYF. The CDR3 nucleotides read TGTGCCACCAGCAGAGATCCAGGGGCCCAAGAGACCCAGTACTTC.

By sample fraction, this clone is medium-sized. This same CDR3 is encoded by further DNA sequences in the sample. The chain recombines TRBV6-1 with TRBJ2-6; no clear D. The germline CDR1 and CDR2 sequences are MNHNS and SASEGT. V was trimmed by 4 bases and J by 0 bases, leaving 7 bases between them. The CDR3 is 15 amino acids. The CDR3 here is CASSAENSGANVLTF. CDR3 sequence (DNA): TGTGCCAGCAGTGCGGAGAACTCTGGGGCCAACGTCCTGACTTTC.

The chain carries TRBV7-2 and TRBJ2-4; 8 bases line up with TRBD2. The CDR3 is 19 residues long. V lost 5 bases to trimming and J lost 1 base; unmatched junction nucleotides: 16. Germline-derived CDR1 and CDR2 are SGHTA and FQGNSA. CDR3 region: CASSQESGSIIFAKNIQYF. CDR3 bases: TGTGCCAGCAGCCAGGAGAGCGGGAGCATAATTTTCGCCAAAAACATTCAGTACTTC.

The genes are TRBV18 and TRBJ2-5; TRBD1 matches 9 bases. V trimming: 6 bases; J trimming: 5 bases; junction bases outside the gene matches: 7. Germline loops: CDR1 KGHSH, CDR2 LQKENI. The CDR3 is made up of 14 amino acids. The CDR3 DNA sequence: TGTGCCAGCTCTCCCGGGACAGGGTTTGAGACCCAGTACTTC. Amino acid sequence: CASSPGTGFETQYF.

This clone was seen repeatedly, ten times or more. The rearrangement links TRBV9 to TRBJ2-6; D unresolved. This CDR3 is 13 amino acids long. V was trimmed by 7 bases and J by 0 bases, leaving 5 bases between them. Germline V gene data show CDR1 as SGDLS and CDR2 as YYNGEE. The CDR3 DNA sequence: TGTGCCAGCGAACTCTCTGGGGCCAACGTCCTGACTTTC. As protein: CASELSGANVLTF.

Comments on this clone: This probably arose from a read error, given a far larger clone one base away. In the same sample, other DNA sequences code for this CDR3. The V call is TRBV20-1, the J call TRBJ2-7; D not certain. This CDR3 spans 11 amino acids. Trimming took 6 bases from V and 1 from J, leaving 7 bases between them. The V gene's germline CDR1 is DFQATT and CDR2 SNEGSKA (reference sequence). The CDR3, as DNA: TGCAGTGCGGAAGGATCCTACGAGCAGTACTTC. Translating it yields CSAEGSYEQYF.

The genes are TRBV10-3 and TRBJ2-5; D not resolved. The V end lost 7 bases, the J end lost 5 bases, and 14 bases lay between the germline ends. The V gene's germline CDR1 is ENHRY and CDR2 SYGVKD. The CDR3 runs 13 residues. The CDR3 region is CAIMARPSETQYF. Here the CDR3 DNA reads TGTGCCATCATGGCGAGACCCTCGGAGACCCAGTACTTC.

This clone appeared a few times. The V call is TRBV6-4, the J call TRBJ1-1; TRBD1 is a possible D gene (5 bases). From germline, CDR1 is MRHNA and CDR2 SNTAGT. V was clipped by 3 bases and J by 6 bases, with 14 bases between them. The CDR3 is made up of 14 amino acids. The CDR3 nucleotides read TGTGCCAGCAGTGAGGCAACAGGTTCCCCTGAAGCTTTCTTT. This encodes CASSEATGSPEAFF.

The table lists this clone with many counts. J is TRBJ1-2 and V is TRBV2; TRBD1 aligns across 8 bases. V shed 6 bases and J 1 base; nucleotides not matched to a gene: 4. Germline V gene lookup returns CDR1 SNHLY and CDR2 FYNNEI. CDR3 size: 14 residues. CDR3 protein: CASRDREGNYGYTF. DNA of the CDR3: TGTGCCAGCAGGGACAGGGAAGGTAACTATGGCTACACCTTC.

The V call is TRBV25-1, the J call TRBJ2-5; D uncertain. The better agreement between TRBJ2-7 and the DNA end casts doubt on the J call. The CDR3 length is 14 residues. The germline gives CDR1 MGHDK, CDR2 SYGVNS. The CDR3 protein is CASSESPGAYEQYF. In nucleotides, the CDR3 is TGTGCCAGCAGTGAATCCCCGGGTGCCTACGAGCAGTACTTC.

In the case of this clone: In this CDR3 the conserved last residue, phenylalanine or tryptophan, is missing, so a read error is likely. This rearrangement joins TRBV4-2 to TRBJ1-5; the D gene is possibly TRBD1 (6 bases). The CDR3 spans 15 residues. Germline V gene sequence: CDR1 LGHNA, CDR2 YNFKEQ. Trimming took 0 bases from V and 5 from J, leaving 11 bases between them. The CDR3 here is CASSQDGGHDQPQHL. CDR3 sequence (DNA): TGTGCCAGCAGCCAAGATGGGGGGCACGATCAGCCCCAGCATTTA.

This clone is a singleton in its sample. The chain uses TRBV6-5 and TRBJ2-7, with 9 bases lining up with TRBD1. With V trimmed by 6 bases and J by 5 bases, 5 bases remained unmatched. Germline values: CDR1 MNHEY, CDR2 SVGAGI. The CDR3 is 13 residues long. For the CDR3, the DNA is TGTGCCAGCAGGCGACAGGGGGTCCACGAGCAGTACTTC. This translates into CASRRQGVHEQYF.

V gene TRBV7-9 combines with J gene TRBJ2-7; the D gene could be TRBD1 or TRBD2 (5 bases each). The CDR3 has 14 residues. The germline V gene has CDR1 SEHNR and CDR2 FQNEAQ (reference sequence). The V and J ends lost 5 bases and 2 bases respectively, with 13 bases between them. CDR3 sequence reads: CASSPRRDPYEQYF. For the CDR3, the DNA is TGTGCCAGCAGCCCCCGCAGGGACCCCTACGAGCAGTACTTC.

This chain connects TRBV10-3 to TRBJ2-3; 10 bases align to TRBD2. The CDR3 is 16 residues long. Germline values: CDR1 ENHRY, CDR2 SYGVKD. V dropped 0 bases and J dropped 2; count of bases not matched to a gene: 2. CDR3 nucleotides: TGTGCCATCAGTGAGTCGGGGACTAGCGTCACAGATACGCAGTATTTT. This encodes CAISESGTSVTDTQYF.

The chain combines TRBV28 with TRBJ2-7; TRBD1 matches at 7 bases. CDR3 length: 16 residues. Germline V gene lookup returns CDR1 MDHEN and CDR2 SYDVKM. J was trimmed by 4 bases and V by 4 bases; bases with no gene match: 13. CDR3 sequence: CASSSHRGRRGYEQYF. CDR3 nucleotides: TGTGCCAGCAGTTCCCACAGGGGCCGTCGAGGGTACGAGCAGTACTTC.

The chain uses TRBV7-9 and TRBJ2-5; perhaps TRBD1 as D (6 bases). The CDR3 spans 17 residues. Trimming took off 1 base at V and 0 bases at J, with 15 bases between the two ends. Germline loops: CDR1 SEHNR, CDR2 FQNEAQ (reference sequence). CDR3: CASSLGVVRGYQETQYF. The CDR3 coding sequence is TGTGCCAGCAGCTTAGGGGTTGTGAGGGGGTACCAAGAGACCCAGTACTTC.

The V gene is TRBV18, the J gene TRBJ2-3; 8 bases line up with TRBD2. This CDR3 has 14 amino acids. The V gene end was trimmed by 3 bases and the J gene end by 1 base; junction bases not matched to a gene: 0. The germline CDR1 and CDR2 sequences are KGHSH and LQKENI. The CDR3 loop reads CASSPSGGTDTQYF. The CDR3 DNA sequence: TGTGCCAGCTCACCTAGCGGGGGCACAGATACGCAGTATTTT.

This clone was counted a few times. CDR3 in DNA: TGCAGCGTTACTCCCCTAGCGGGAGGGGCAGATACGCAGTATTTT. Protein product: CSVTPLAGGADTQYF. This rearrangement joins TRBV29-1 to TRBJ2-3, with 12 bases aligning to TRBD2. From germline, CDR1 is SQVTM and CDR2 ANQGSEA. V gave up 5 bases and J gave up 4 bases; unmatched junction bases: 7. The CDR3 contains 15 residues.

This clone was seen a handful of times. The chain has TRBV6-1 and TRBJ2-7; D assignment may be TRBD1 or TRBD2 (5 bases each). CDR3 length: 11 residues. The V gene's germline CDR1 is MNHNS and CDR2 SASEGT. V was cut by 3 bases and J by 7 bases, with 7 bases left in between. This CDR3 is CASSEGPEQYF. The CDR3 DNA follows: TGTGCCAGCAGTGAGGGACCAGAGCAGTACTTC.

This clone was counted many times. The V gene is TRBV2, the J gene TRBJ1-4; TRBD1 matches 9 bases. The V segment lost 3 bases and the J segment 0 bases; nucleotides outside the gene matches: 2. Germline CDR1 SNHLY, CDR2 FYNNEI. This CDR3 is 16 amino acids long. CDR3 amino acids: CASSEGQGPTNEKLFF. The CDR3 nucleotides read TGTGCCAGCAGTGAGGGACAGGGACCAACTAATGAAAAACTGTTTTTT.

The V call is TRBV9, the J call TRBJ2-5; D is uncertain. Between the trimmed V and J ends, which lost 0 bases and 6 bases, there was a span of 9 bases. CDR1 is SGDLS, CDR2 YYNGEE, per germline. This CDR3 has 13 residues. CDR3 coding DNA: TGTGCCAGCAGCGTAGTCGACGGGCAGACCCAGTACTTC. Protein: CASSVVDGQTQYF.